The text below deals with one TCR beta chain. The antigen remains undetermined. TCR beta libraries were built with iRepertoire HTBI primers and Arm-PCR of CDR3 regions. In TCRdb, the multiplex PCR reads were re-called with MiXCR into one record per CDR3 protein. The sample lists 250,000 or so distinct CDR3 sequences, around 20% occurring once. This entry comes from a study of regulatory T cells in long-lasting Graves disease. Specified time point: newly diagnosed GD, antithyroid drugs for less than 3 months. The authors made the TCR library using RNA they extracted from PBMCs. The germline gives CDR1 SGHNT, CDR2 YYREEE (reference sequence). The CDR3 extends over 15 amino acids. V shed 2 bases and J 0 bases; nucleotides not matched to a gene: 3. Study conclusions and caveats: Peripheral blood, not thyroid tissue, was the sole material studied.

The sequencing here drew on peripheral blood mononuclear cells (PBMCs), taken at new diagnosis, from a patient treated with antithyroid drugs. The chain has TRBV5-4 and TRBJ2-7; TRBD1 aligns across 9 bases. The receptor was isolated from a female donor with Graves disease. The CDR3 nucleotides are TGTGCCAGCAGCTTCCCGGGACAGGGCTCCTACGAGCAGTACTTC. This gives the protein CASSFPGQGSYEQYF.